The 30 T cell receptor beta chains reported below all come from one sample, sequenced in a study of T cell responses to AZD1222 COVID-19 vaccine. Profiled with immunoSEQ multiplex PCR; TCRdb holds only in-frame clones, not every one. The repertoire holds roughly 200,000 clones, 88% seen once, with more than 7% in the top ten. The material sequenced was peripheral blood, taken on day 0 of AZD1222 vaccination. These receptors were taken from an adult in good health.

This clone was detected only once. V gene TRBV19 combines with J gene TRBJ1-1; perhaps TRBD1 as D (5 bases). Germline CDR1 LNHDA, CDR2 SQIVND (reference sequence). Trimming cost V 4 bases and J 3 bases, with 12 bases left between them. CDR3 size: 14 residues. The CDR3 DNA reads TGTGCCAGTAGTAGCGGCAGGGTACACACTGAAGCTTTCTTT. This codes for CASSSGRVHTEAFF. Full variable domain (outside the CDR3, taken from reference TRBV19 and TRBJ1-1): DGGITQSPKYLFRKEGQNVTLSCEQNLNHDAMYWYRQDPGQGLRLIYYSQIVNDFQKGDIAEGYSVSREKKESFPLTVTSAQKNPTAFYLCASSSGRVHTEAFFGQGTRLTVV.

This chain joins TRBV3-1 (or the pseudogene TRBV3-2) and TRBJ2-3; D tentatively reads TRBD1 or TRBD2 (5 bases each). This CDR3 contains 14 residues. Germline V gene lookup returns CDR1 LGHDT and CDR2 YNNKEL (reference sequence). Trimming shortened V by 8 bases and J by 3 bases, and 15 bases separated the two germline ends. In DNA form, the CDR3 reads TGTGCCAGCGCCCCCGGGGCCAGGACAGATACGCAGTATTTT. Protein sequence: CASAPGARTDTQYF.

This clone occurred once. The chain has TRBV7-9 and TRBJ2-1; 9 bases align to TRBD2. This CDR3 is built from 16 residues. Germline CDR1 reads SEHNR; CDR2 reads FQNEAQ (reference sequence). The trim removed 1 base at V and 2 bases at J, leaving 3 bases unmatched. Here the CDR3 reads CASSLDLAGAYNEQFF. Here the CDR3 DNA reads TGTGCCAGCAGCTTAGATTTAGCGGGGGCCTACAATGAGCAGTTCTTC.

This clone showed up just once. V is TRBV6-5 and J is TRBJ2-1; a weak D match, TRBD1 (6 bases). The ends were cut back, 6 bases at V and 6 bases at J, with 15 bases in the middle. The CDR3 totals 14 residues. Germline loops: CDR1 MNHEY, CDR2 SVGAGI. The CDR3 protein is CASRMTGRSNEQFF. Here the CDR3 DNA reads TGTGCCAGCAGGATGACAGGCCGTTCCAATGAGCAGTTCTTC.

The V call is TRBV6-5, the J call TRBJ2-5, with D uncertain. V shed 7 bases and J shed 0 bases, with 12 bases lying between them. The CDR3 sequence is 14 residues long. The germline CDR1 and CDR2 sequences are MNHEY and SVGAGI. The CDR3 bases are TGTGCCAGCACGGAGTCCCCGTACCAAGAGACCCAGTACTTC. This translates into CASTESPYQETQYF.

The chain employs TRBV12-3 or TRBV12-4 and TRBJ1-1; D is possibly TRBD1 (5 bases). Trimming stripped 6 bases from V and 5 bases from J, with 10 bases between. The length of the CDR3 is 12 residues. CDR3 region: CASSRRVTEAFF. CDR3 nucleotides: TGTGCCAGCAGCCGCAGGGTGACTGAAGCTTTCTTT.

The sample holds a few counts of this clone. The rearrangement joins TRBV13 to TRBJ2-1, with D perhaps given as TRBD1 or TRBD2 (6 bases each). Germline CDR1 is PRHDT and CDR2 is FYEKMQ (reference sequence). This CDR3 contains 17 residues. Trimming stripped 5 bases from V and 4 bases from J, with 21 bases between. CDR3 sequence reads: CASSPLRWGAMYNEQFF. The CDR3 nucleotides read TGTGCCAGCAGCCCCCTTCGGTGGGGGGCTATGTACAATGAGCAGTTCTTC. The complete variable domain, with remaining parts taken from reference TRBV13 and TRBJ2-1, reads AAGVIQSPRHLIKEKRETATLKCYPIPRHDTVYWYQQGPGQDPQFLISFYEKMQSDKGSIPDRFSAQQFSDYHSELNMSSLELGDSALYFCASSPLRWGAMYNEQFFGPGTRLTVL.

The chain is built from TRBV15 and TRBJ2-3, with 8 bases matching TRBD1. Per the germline V gene, CDR1 is LNHNV and CDR2 is YYDKDF (reference sequence). There are 14 residues in the CDR3. J was trimmed by 1 base and V by 4 bases; bases with no gene match: 1. This CDR3 reads CATSKDRGTDTQYF. Written as DNA, the CDR3 is TGTGCCACCAGCAAGGACAGGGGCACAGATACGCAGTATTTT.

The chain uses TRBV18 and TRBJ1-1, with D possibly TRBD1 on 5 matching bases. CDR3 size: 14 residues. Looked up from germline, CDR1 is KGHSH and CDR2 is LQKENI. The V and J ends lost 4 bases and 5 bases respectively, with 14 bases between them. Here the CDR3 reads CASSQEVPGTEAFF. The CDR3 DNA follows: TGTGCCAGCTCACAGGAGGTCCCAGGGACTGAAGCTTTCTTT.

The genes are TRBV6-1 and TRBJ1-4; possibly TRBD1 for D (5 bases). Trimming shortened V by 1 base and J by 6 bases, and 15 bases separated the two germline ends. Germline assignment: CDR1 MNHNS and CDR2 SASEGT. The CDR3 sequence is 16 residues long. The chain's CDR3 is CASSEGFGRVDEKLFF. CDR3 DNA sequence: TGTGCCAGCAGTGAAGGCTTCGGCAGGGTGGATGAAAAACTGTTTTTT.

This clone has a handful of counts. This chain links TRBV6-2 or TRBV6-3 with TRBJ2-2, with a possible D match to TRBD2 (6 bases). CDR1 is MNHEY and CDR2 is SVGEGT in the germline V gene. With 6 bases removed from V and 6 bases from J, the gap between germline ends came to 11 bases. The CDR3 is 13 amino acids. The CDR3 reads CASSLATSGELFF. The CDR3 DNA follows: TGTGCCAGCAGCCTAGCGACATCCGGGGAGCTGTTTTTT.

The table lists this clone with a count of one. The chain employs TRBV2 and TRBJ1-5, with 12 nucleotides matching TRBD1. Trimming at V came to 4 bases and at J to 6 bases, leaving 4 bases not matched to a gene. The CDR3 loop spans 15 amino acids. Germline V gives CDR1 SNHLY, CDR2 FYNNEI. CDR3 DNA sequence: TGTGCCAGCAGTGTGGGACAGGGGGCTAGTCAGCCCCAGCATTTT. The encoded protein is CASSVGQGASQPQHF.

The chain is built from TRBV4-1 and TRBJ2-6; no clear D. Trimming cost V 0 bases and J 2 bases, with 14 bases left between them. Per germline, CDR1 MGHRA and CDR2 YSYEKL. CDR3 length equals 18 residues. CDR3 DNA: TGCGCCAGCAGCCAAGATCTTCCTTGGTTGACTGGGGCCAACGTCCTGACTTTC. The encoded protein is CASSQDLPWLTGANVLTF.

The chain joins TRBV7-9 to TRBJ2-1; 9 bases align to TRBD1. The CDR3 length is 14 residues. The junction had 5 bases not matched to a gene; V was cut back by 3 bases and J by 8 bases. The germline CDR1 and CDR2 sequences are SEHNR and FQNEAQ (reference sequence). The CDR3 is CASSLPGQGYEQFF. In nucleotides, the CDR3 is TGTGCCAGCAGCTTGCCGGGACAGGGATATGAGCAGTTCTTC.

The chain combines TRBV7-2 with TRBJ2-3; no firm D call. This CDR3 has 13 residues. Deletions cut 6 bases from V and 6 bases from J, with 13 bases between. CDR1 SGHTA and CDR2 FQGNSA come from the germline V gene. The CDR3 loop reads CASSGDWADTQYF. DNA of the CDR3: TGTGCCAGCAGTGGAGACTGGGCGGATACGCAGTATTTT.

This clone was seen once. DNA of the CDR3: TGTGCCAGCAGTAGGTGGTCTAACACCGGGGAGCTGTTTTTT. Translated: CASSRWSNTGELFF. This rearrangement joins TRBV4-2 to TRBJ2-2; D unclear. Germline CDR1 LGHNA, CDR2 YNFKEQ. V was shortened by 6 bases and J by 2 bases, with 10 bases between the two germline ends. The CDR3 runs to 14 residues.

The rearrangement uses TRBV2 and TRBJ2-2; TRBD2 might be the D (7 bases). Trimming took 3 bases from V and 4 from J, leaving 18 bases between them. The CDR3 is made up of 17 amino acids. The V gene's germline CDR1 is SNHLY and CDR2 FYNNEI. The CDR3 bases are TGTGCCAGCAGTGAGGTCTCGGGGGGCGTCGGCACCGGGGAGCTGTTTTTT. Translating it yields CASSEVSGGVGTGELFF.

J is TRBJ1-1 and V is TRBV5-4; D remains ambiguous. The CDR3 length is 14 residues. Germline V gene lookup returns CDR1 SGHNT and CDR2 YYREEE (reference sequence). Between the trimmed V and J ends, which lost 2 bases and 2 bases, there was a span of 10 bases. CDR3 sequence: CASSFGVSNTEAFF. The CDR3 DNA reads TGTGCCAGCAGCTTCGGGGTTTCAAACACTGAAGCTTTCTTT. The variable domain in full, completed from reference TRBV5-4 and TRBJ1-1, reads ETGVTQSPTHLIKTRGQQVTLRCSSQSGHNTVSWYQQALGQGPQFIFQYYREEENGRGNFPPRFSGLQFPNYSSELNVNALELDDSALYLCASSFGVSNTEAFFGQGTRLTVV.

This clone was seen once. The rearrangement links TRBV6-9 to TRBJ2-7; D is ambiguous. Germline V gene data show CDR1 as MNHGY and CDR2 as SVAAGI. The CDR3 covers 14 residues. V lost 4 bases, J lost 2 bases, and 12 bases lay in between. The chain's CDR3 is CASSSPPIAYEQYF. In DNA, the CDR3 is TGTGCCAGCAGTTCTCCACCAATCGCCTACGAGCAGTACTTC.

The chain recombines TRBV5-4 with TRBJ2-5, with 9 bases aligning to TRBD1. The germline gives CDR1 SGHNT, CDR2 YYREEE (reference sequence). This CDR3 contains 16 residues. With V trimmed by 1 base and J by 0 bases, 4 bases remained unmatched. Written as DNA, the CDR3 is TGTGCCAGCAGCTTGCCCGGGACAGGGCACCAAGAGACCCAGTACTTC. It yields the protein CASSLPGTGHQETQYF.

The V gene is TRBV28, the J gene TRBJ1-6, with D unresolved. Germline CDR1 MDHEN, CDR2 SYDVKM. The CDR3 length is 16 residues. V was trimmed by 5 bases and J by 0 bases, leaving 11 bases between them. CDR3 bases: TGTGCCAGCAGTAAAAGGTTAAGCTCCTATAATTCACCCCTCCACTTT. Amino acid sequence: CASSKRLSSYNSPLHF.

This sequence joins TRBV28 and TRBJ1-6; D gene ambiguous. The CDR3 covers 15 residues. Germline V CDR1 and CDR2: MDHEN, SYDVKM. Trimming cost V 7 bases and J 0 bases, with 10 bases left between them. The CDR3 nucleotides read TGTGCCAGCAACCCCGCGGCCTCCTATAATTCACCCCTCCACTTT. Amino acid sequence: CASNPAASYNSPLHF.

This clone was found once. The chain couples TRBV6-5 to TRBJ1-5, with 8 bases matching TRBD1. Germline V gene lookup returns CDR1 MNHEY and CDR2 SVGAGI. The V segment lost 7 bases and the J segment 4 bases; nucleotides outside the gene matches: 9. CDR3 length: 15 amino acids. The CDR3, as DNA: TGTGCCAGCATAACAGACAGGGGATTGAATCAGCCCCAGCATTTT. Translated: CASITDRGLNQPQHF.

V and J are TRBV2 and TRBJ2-1; unclear D gene. The length of the CDR3 is 12 residues. The V and J ends lost 6 bases and 8 bases respectively, with 11 bases between them. Germline V gives CDR1 SNHLY, CDR2 FYNNEI. Here the CDR3 reads CASRLEGHEQFF. The CDR3 nucleotides read TGTGCCAGCAGGTTAGAAGGCCATGAGCAGTTCTTC. Together with reference TRBV2 and TRBJ2-1, the CDR3 gives the full variable domain: EPEVTQTPSHQVTQMGQEVILRCVPISNHLYFYWYRQILGQKVEFLVSFYNNEISEKSEIFDDQFSVERPDGSNFTLKIRSTKLEDSAMYFCASRLEGHEQFFGPGTRLTVL.

The CDR3 nucleotides are TGTGCCAGCAGCGTAGTGGGTTACGAGCAGTACTTC. Its translation: CASSVVGYEQYF. The chain carries TRBV9 and TRBJ2-7; D gene ambiguous. Germline V lookup: CDR1 SGDLS, CDR2 YYNGEE. The CDR3 is 12 residues long. V was clipped by 0 bases and J by 4 bases, with 5 bases between them.

V is TRBV3-1 (or the pseudogene TRBV3-2) and J is TRBJ2-2, with no clear D. The CDR3 is made up of 15 amino acids. Germline CDR1 and CDR2: LGHDT and YNNKEL (reference sequence). V shed 9 bases and J shed 6 bases, with 20 bases lying between them. For the CDR3, the DNA is TGTGCCAGTTATGCCGGGCCGAGAGGAGCCGGGGAGCTGTTTTTT. This codes for CASYAGPRGAGELFF.

V usage is TRBV11-3 and J usage is TRBJ2-2, with D tentatively TRBD1 or TRBD2 (5 bases each). Trimming pared 5 bases from V and 4 bases from J, leaving 8 bases between. The CDR3 spans 13 residues. Germline-derived CDR1 and CDR2 are SGHNT and YENEEA. The CDR3 sequence is CASSGGVTGELFF. As DNA, the CDR3 is TGTGCCAGCAGCGGGGGTGTCACCGGGGAGCTGTTTTTT.

CDR3 DNA sequence: TGCGCCAGCAGCCAGGGGACTAGCGCCACCTACGAGCAGTACTTC. Translating gives CASSQGTSATYEQYF. V is TRBV4-3 and J is TRBJ2-7, with TRBD2 matching 10 bases. The CDR3 is 15 amino acids. V gave up 3 bases and J gave up 2 bases; unmatched junction bases: 4. Germline V CDR1 and CDR2: LGHNA, YSLEER.

This chain uses TRBV2 with TRBJ1-6, with D perhaps matching TRBD1 (5 bases). Germline V lookup: CDR1 SNHLY, CDR2 FYNNEI. Trimming took 6 bases from V and 15 from J, leaving 21 bases between them. The CDR3 covers 14 residues. The CDR3 loop reads CASRESGLSSILHF. In DNA, the CDR3 is TGTGCCAGCAGGGAATCGGGACTCTCAAGTATCCTCCACTTT.

The chain has TRBV10-2 and TRBJ2-5; TRBD2 might be the D (6 bases). The CDR3 consists of 16 residues. Germline assignment: CDR1 WSHSY and CDR2 SAAADI. V shed 2 bases and J shed 5 bases, with 18 bases lying between them. DNA for the CDR3: TGCGCCAGCAGTGAGGGGGGGACGGCGGGAAGGGAGACCCAGTACTTC. It is translated as CASSEGGTAGRETQYF.